Sequencing of this T cell receptor (beta chain) was carried out in a study of blood T cell repertoires in COVID-19. Clones were read by immunoSEQ multiplex PCR, and TCRdb kept only the in-frame ones, dropping some. The sample records approximately 300,000 clones, 90% being singletons. Germline loops: CDR1 LNHDA, CDR2 SQIVND (reference sequence). The V and J ends lost 8 bases and 0 bases, in that order; junction bases with no gene match: 11. This CDR3 comprises 16 residues. Across about two dozen US areas, participants ranged in age from about 18 to 90 years. Clinical history as reported by participants underpinned cohort assignment.

The sequencing input was PBMCs or T cells enriched from blood (not recorded which). The rearrangement links TRBV19 to TRBJ1-1, with 8 bases aligning to TRBD1. The TCR sequence derives from a man aged 55 to 69 who had recovered from COVID-19. The CDR3 region has the DNA TGTGCCAGTCGAACTCCGGGACAGGAGTTGAACACTGAAGCTTTCTTT. This gives the protein CASRTPGQELNTEAFF.